A single sample gave rise to the 6 T cell receptor beta chains below, sequenced in a study of blood T cell repertoires in COVID-19. TCRdb's table, derived via immunoSEQ multiplex PCR, lists solely in-frame clones and lacks some. Of hundreds of thousands of clones listed, around 88% are singletons. The sequencing input was peripheral blood. These receptors all come from a woman in her twenties or thirties with acute or convalescent COVID-19.

V gene TRBV5-1 combines with J gene TRBJ2-1, with 9 positions matching TRBD2. Trimming cost V 3 bases and J 5 bases; bases outside gene matches: 9. Germline V gene sequence: CDR1 SGHRS, CDR2 YFSETQ. There are 16 residues in the CDR3. CDR3 nucleotides: TGCGCCAGCAGCTCCTCCTTAGCGGGGGATGACAATGAGCAGTTCTTC. The encoded protein is CASSSSLAGDDNEQFF.

V is TRBV5-8 and J is TRBJ1-1; D is possibly TRBD1 (5 bases). The CDR3 sequence is 14 residues long. The germline V gene has CDR1 SGHTS and CDR2 YDEGEE. V lost 6 bases, J lost 6 bases, and 18 bases lay in between. DNA of the CDR3: TGTGCCAGCACCGTGAATTGGGGGAGGCCTGAAGCTTTCTTT. Protein sequence: CASTVNWGRPEAFF. The whole variable domain, filled in from reference TRBV5-8 and TRBJ1-1, reads EAGVTQSPTHLIKTRGQQATLRCSPISGHTSVYWYQQALGLGLQFLLWYDEGEERNRGNFPPRFSGRQFPNYSSELNVNALELEDSALYLCASTVNWGRPEAFFGQGTRLTVV.

Ten or more counts support this clone. The V gene is TRBV2, the J gene TRBJ1-2; the D gene is possibly TRBD1 (5 bases). CDR1 SNHLY and CDR2 FYNNEI come from the germline V gene. CDR3 length equals 14 residues. The V and J ends lost 8 bases and 7 bases respectively, with 20 bases between them. In DNA form, the CDR3 reads TGTGCCAGCGGAACAGGAACCGTAACTGGTGGCTACACCTTC. This gives the protein CASGTGTVTGGYTF. Combining the CDR3 with reference TRBV2 and TRBJ1-2 gives the whole variable domain EPEVTQTPSHQVTQMGQEVILRCVPISNHLYFYWYRQILGQKVEFLVSFYNNEISEKSEIFDDQFSVERPDGSNFTLKIRSTKLEDSAMYFCASGTGTVTGGYTFGSGTRLTVV.

J is TRBJ2-1 and V is TRBV27; 8 bases align to TRBD2. Losses at the gene ends were 5 bases for V and 4 bases for J; bases not matched to a gene: 10. Germline V gene sequence: CDR1 MNHEY, CDR2 SMNVEV (reference sequence). The CDR3 length is 16 residues. The CDR3 sequence is CASSPLGRGAYNEQFF. The CDR3 bases are TGTGCCAGCAGTCCCCTCGGGCGGGGGGCATACAATGAGCAGTTCTTC.

V is TRBV19 and J is TRBJ2-3, with 8 bases that match TRBD2. V gave up 10 bases and J gave up 2 bases; unmatched junction bases: 11. Looked up from germline, CDR1 is LNHDA and CDR2 is SQIVND (reference sequence). The CDR3 contains 15 residues. CDR3 in DNA: TGTGCCACCACATCGGGGGGGGTCTTCACAGATACGCAGTATTTT. Its protein is CATTSGGVFTDTQYF.

The gene calls are TRBV30 and TRBJ2-7, with 7 positions matching TRBD1. The CDR3 totals 16 residues. V lost 1 base, J lost 1 base, and 10 bases stayed unmatched. From germline, CDR1 is GTSNPN and CDR2 SVGIG (reference sequence). The CDR3 sequence: CAWSAGAGTVSYEQYF. CDR3 in DNA: TGTGCCTGGAGTGCGGGTGCCGGGACAGTGTCCTACGAGCAGTACTTC.